This T cell receptor (beta chain) was recorded in a study of blood T cell repertoires in COVID-19. Overall study: The United States, Italy and Spain supplied acute and convalescent COVID-19 samples. PBMCs, B-cell-depleted T cells, or T cells were the source of the cDNA or gDNA that made up the material.

In the original workflow: Estimated nucleated cell counts came from reference gene primer amplification. The repertoire was sequenced with immunoSEQ multiplex PCR; TCRdb's copy has only in-frame clones and lacks some. The D gene and trimming were derived from the DNA, and the V and J assignments and clone size from that table. The data show roughly 60,000 clones, with 70% to 90% seen just once and 15% held by the top ten. The CDR3 runs 16 residues. The V and J ends lost 3 bases and 4 bases respectively, with 18 bases between them. In germline, CDR1 is MNHEY, CDR2 SMNVEV (reference sequence). The TCR was taken from a man aged 80 or over with acute or convalescent COVID-19. Sequenced sample: peripheral blood. The chain combines TRBV27 with TRBJ2-5; D call uncertain. The CDR3: CASSLSPAVFIETQYF. The CDR3 DNA sequence: TGTGCCAGCAGTTTGAGTCCCGCGGTGTTTATAGAGACCCAGTACTTC.